The sequence of this TCR beta chain was determined in a study of cytomegalovirus exposure and HLA in healthy donors. The overall study: The Caucasian-associated ancestry cluster held over 80% of over 350 genotyped donors. Study findings and constraints: A later analysis reportedly found fewer N-insertions in an Asian-associated ancestry cluster than the approximately 660-donor mean.

This CDR3 region has 14 residues. Per the germline V gene, CDR1 is SNHLY and CDR2 is FYNNEI. A few counts support this clone. Its antigen is unknown. A junction boundary mismatches the germline segment, possibly from a read error. The PCR was carried out with 60 Vbeta primers and 13 Jbeta primers. The repertoire was sequenced with immunoSEQ multiplex PCR; TCRdb's copy has only in-frame clones and lacks some. Of over 75,000 clones in the sample, around 9.6% are singletons; the top ten hold 5.1%. Sample: PBMCs. The TCR was taken from a man aged 45-65 years in good health and CMV-seropositive. This chain joins TRBV2 and TRBJ1-4, with no clear D. CDR3 DNA sequence: TGTGCCAGCAATGAATACCGGCGGGTTGAAAAACTGTTTTTT. Its protein product is CASNEYRRVEKLFF.